The entry that follows covers one T cell receptor (beta chain) sequence. The sample originates from a study of OX40 agonist ivuxolimab in advanced cancers. The table came from immunoSEQ multiplex PCR; TCRdb's copy has only in-frame clones and leaves some out. The sample consists of roughly 86,000 clones, about 86% of them appearing once. The V gene's germline CDR1 is SQVTM and CDR2 ANQGSEA. Between the trimmed V and J ends, which lost 7 bases and 1 base, there was a span of 4 bases. The CDR3 runs to 10 residues. The sequence came from an adult with an advanced solid tumor such as melanoma, head and neck, liver or kidney cancer. The source material was CD4+ or CD8+ T cells sorted from blood, sampled in a trial of the OX40 agonist ivuxolimab. The V call is TRBV29-1, the J call TRBJ1-1; D gene ambiguous. The CDR3 DNA is TGCAGCGCGCGGAACACTGAAGCTTTCTTT. Its translation: CSARNTEAFF.